Listed below are T cell receptor beta chains from one sample, sequenced in a study of blood T cell repertoires in COVID-19. The protocol was immunoSEQ multiplex PCR, while the TCRdb copy is restricted to in-frame clones and leaves out a portion. The sample has some 64,000 clones; roughly 83% are singletons. The specimen sequenced was peripheral blood. The source of these receptors is a man aged 55 to 69 with COVID-19, enrolled during active disease. Both conserved end residues are part of each CDR3. Each record gives: D gene, J gene, clone size, V gene, CDR3 protein, CDR3 DNA. The D gene is left open where the match is weak. Not all rows give a size; the values are once, few, many and, for expanded clones, a class.

. TRBJ1-1 . TRBV5-4 CASSQLQEPNTEAFF TGTGCCAGCAGCCAATTACAGGAACCGAACACTGAAGCTTTCTTT
TRBD2 TRBJ2-5 . TRBV6-5 CASSYGESGRETQYF TGTGCCAGCAGTTACGGTGAGAGCGGGAGGGAGACCCAGTACTTC
. TRBJ2-5 . TRBV29-1 CSVAQGPQETQYF TGCAGCGTTGCCCAGGGCCCCCAAGAGACCCAGTACTTC
TRBD1 TRBJ2-5 . TRBV27 CASTLRGDRAQETQYF TGTGCCAGCACCCTCCGCGGGGACAGGGCTCAAGAGACCCAGTACTTC
TRBD1 TRBJ1-1 . TRBV25-1 CASSQGARTEAFF TGTGCCAGCAGTCAGGGGGCGCGGACTGAAGCTTTCTTT
TRBD2 TRBJ2-1 . TRBV7-6 CASSLASGPYNEQFF TGTGCCAGCAGCTTAGCTAGCGGGCCCTACAATGAGCAGTTCTTC
. TRBJ1-4 . TRBV18 CASSTTEINPTNEKLFF TGTGCCAGCTCCACCACAGAGATCAACCCCACTAATGAAAAACTGTTTTTT
. TRBJ2-5 . TRBV10-3 CAISESTQNQETQYF TGTGCCATCAGTGAGTCGACACAGAACCAAGAGACCCAGTACTTC
. TRBJ2-7 . TRBV19 CASRYGGNSYEQYF TGTGCCAGTAGGTACGGCGGGAACTCCTACGAGCAGTACTTC
TRBD1 TRBJ2-5 . TRBV11-2 CASSQGQPPQETQYF TGTGCCAGCAGCCAGGGACAGCCACCGCAAGAGACCCAGTACTTC
. TRBJ2-7 . TRBV21-1 CASSMKKGGVHEQYF TGTGCCAGCAGCATGAAAAAAGGGGGGGTCCACGAGCAGTACTTC
. TRBJ2-2 . TRBV11-2 CASSPTNRYSITGELFF TGTGCCAGCAGCCCTACCAATAGATACTCAATCACCGGGGAGCTGTTTTTT
. TRBJ2-5 . TRBV5-6 CASSLEGRSETQYF TGTGCCAGCAGCTTGGAGGGGCGGTCGGAGACCCAGTACTTC
TRBD1 TRBJ2-2 few TRBV27 CASSLVAGTGGTGELFF TGTGCCAGCAGTTTGGTTGCCGGGACAGGGGGCACCGGGGAGCTGTTTTTT
. TRBJ1-6 . TRBV28 CATRAGMVNSPLHF TGTGCCACCAGGGCGGGAATGGTTAATTCACCCCTCCACTTT
. TRBJ2-1 . TRBV19 CASSIFPNEQFF TGTGCCAGTAGTATATTCCCAAATGAGCAGTTCTTC
. TRBJ1-6 once TRBV28 CASSLSQPPLHF TGTGCCAGCAGTTTATCACAGCCACCCCTCCACTTT
TRBD2 TRBJ2-3 . TRBV28 CASSSRGEGITDTQYF TGTGCCAGCAGTTCCAGAGGGGAGGGGATTACAGATACGCAGTATTTT
. TRBJ1-2 . TRBV18 CASSLVQADHYGYTF TGTGCCAGCTCACTTGTACAGGCCGACCACTATGGCTACACCTTC
TRBD1 TRBJ1-4 . TRBV6-7 CASSFRGKREKLFF TGTGCCAGCAGTTTCAGGGGGAAGAGGGAAAAACTGTTTTTT
. TRBJ1-1 . TRBV10-3 CAIARVGGDTEAFF TGTGCCATCGCCAGGGTAGGGGGAGACACTGAAGCTTTCTTT
TRBD1 TRBJ2-2 . TRBV11-2 CASTSLSAGTGISGELFF TGTGCCAGCACCTCTCTATCTGCCGGGACAGGGATTAGCGGGGAGCTGTTTTTT
. TRBJ1-1 few TRBV7-9 CASSVSGAWTEAFF TGTGCCAGCAGCGTCTCAGGGGCTTGGACTGAAGCTTTCTTT
. TRBJ1-4 once TRBV7-3 CASSSPGGKLFF TGTGCCAGCAGCTCCCCGGGAGGGAAACTGTTTTTT
TRBD2 TRBJ2-4 . TRBV19 CASTGGLNIQYF TGTGCCAGTACGGGGGGACTAAACATTCAGTACTTC
. TRBJ2-2 . TRBV28 CASSSGGRELFF TGTGCCAGCAGTTCGGGGGGCCGGGAGCTGTTTTTT
. TRBJ2-5 . TRBV6-1 CASSELGGGGETQYF TGTGCCAGCAGTGAATTAGGAGGGGGGGGAGAGACCCAGTACTTC
. TRBJ1-1 . TRBV2 CASTFSGGHTEAFF TGTGCCAGCACATTCTCGGGGGGTCATACTGAAGCTTTCTTT
. TRBJ2-1 . TRBV7-3 CASSKTGFDEQFF TGTGCCAGCAGCAAAACAGGGTTCGATGAGCAGTTCTTC
. TRBJ2-6 . TRBV5-6 CASSFGGISGANVLTF TGTGCCAGCAGCTTTGGGGGCATTTCTGGGGCCAACGTCCTGACTTTC
TRBD2 TRBJ2-5 once TRBV10-2 CASRTAGGGPGKTQYF TGCGCCAGCCGAACAGCGGGAGGTGGCCCTGGGAAGACCCAGTACTTC
. TRBJ1-2 . TRBV2 CASSEDRGGYTF TGTGCCAGCAGTGAAGACCGAGGAGGCTACACCTTC